Each of the 14 T cell receptor beta chains below was sequenced from the same sample in a study of cytomegalovirus exposure and HLA in healthy donors. PCR employed 60 Vbeta and 13 Jbeta primers. Sequenced by immunoSEQ multiplex PCR; TCRdb stores in-frame clones only, minus some. Of some 91,000 clones listed, around 73% were seen once; the top ten hold 0.6% to 0.95%. Sequencing was performed on PBMCs. Receptor source: an older woman in good health and CMV-seronegative.

This sequence joins TRBV30 and TRBJ2-7; the match to TRBD1 covers 8 bases. The CDR3 runs 14 residues. The ends lost 2 bases at V and 5 bases at J; junction bases unmatched: 8. The germline CDR1 and CDR2 sequences are GTSNPN and SVGIG (reference sequence). The CDR3 DNA is TGTGCCTGGAGTCCTACCCTGGACAGGGACGAGCAGTACTTC. Amino acids: CAWSPTLDRDEQYF.

To note about this clone: This sample includes further DNA sequences coding for the same CDR3. This chain connects TRBV30 to TRBJ2-1; no definite D call. V shed 0 bases and J shed 7 bases, with 7 bases lying between them. From germline, CDR1 is GTSNPN and CDR2 SVGIG (reference sequence). This CDR3 is 12 amino acids long. CDR3 sequence (DNA): TGTGCCTGGAGTGTGCCCCAGAATGAGCAGTTCTTC. Its protein product is CAWSVPQNEQFF.

The rearrangement joins TRBV5-1 to TRBJ2-1, with TRBD2 identical over 13 bases. From germline, CDR1 is SGHRS and CDR2 YFSETQ. This CDR3 spans 16 amino acids. V lost 5 bases and J lost 5; bases outside the gene matches: 7. The CDR3 protein is CASSQSGLAGDNEQFF. The CDR3 DNA follows: TGCGCCAGCAGTCAGTCAGGACTAGCGGGAGACAATGAGCAGTTCTTC.

As DNA, the CDR3 is TGTGCCAGCAGCCGAGGCGAGACCCAGTACTTC. It specifies CASSRGETQYF. The chain is built from TRBV28 and TRBJ2-5; the D is unclear. The V and J ends lost 6 bases and 5 bases respectively, with 7 bases between them. CDR3 length: 11 residues. Looked up from germline, CDR1 is MDHEN and CDR2 is SYDVKM.

The rearrangement joins TRBV25-1 to TRBJ2-6; a weak D match, TRBD1 (6 bases). The CDR3 extends over 16 amino acids. Germline V lookup: CDR1 MGHDK, CDR2 SYGVNS. Trimming cost V 2 bases and J 2 bases, with 10 bases left between them. The CDR3 DNA reads as TGTGCCAGCAGTGAACTAGGGGGACCTGGGGCCAACGTCCTGACTTTC. Translating it yields CASSELGGPGANVLTF.

The chain links TRBV10-3 to TRBJ2-2; D gene ambiguous. This CDR3 comprises 13 residues. V dropped 9 bases and J dropped 6 bases, with 14 bases sitting between them. Germline loops: CDR1 ENHRY, CDR2 SYGVKD. CDR3 sequence: CAITSRKAGELFF. CDR3 bases: TGTGCCATAACCTCTAGGAAGGCCGGGGAGCTGTTTTTT.

J is TRBJ2-7 and V is TRBV27; 10 nucleotides match TRBD1. The CDR3 has 15 amino acids. Germline CDR1 MNHEY, CDR2 SMNVEV (reference sequence). Trimming took 2 bases from V and 3 from J; bases not matched to a gene: 4. As DNA, the CDR3 is TGTGCCAGCAGTTTACGTTGGACAGGGGGCTACGAGCAGTACTTC. It encodes CASSLRWTGGYEQYF.

This chain connects TRBV28 to TRBJ1-1, with TRBD1 matching 7 bases. Germline V gene lookup returns CDR1 MDHEN and CDR2 SYDVKM. The CDR3 has 15 residues. V shed 5 bases, J shed 6 bases, and the junction held 12 bases outside the gene matches. CDR3 amino acids: CASSPSSQGTAEAFF. The CDR3 DNA reads as TGTGCCAGCAGTCCGTCGTCACAGGGGACGGCTGAAGCTTTCTTT. The full variable domain, in which reference TRBV28 and TRBJ1-1 provide the parts outside the CDR3, is DVKVTQSSRYLVKRTGEKVFLECVQDMDHENMFWYRQDPGLGLRLIYFSYDVKMKEKGDIPEGYSVSREKKERFSLILESASTNQTSMYLCASSPSSQGTAEAFFGQGTRLTVV.

CDR3 nucleotides: TGTGCCAGCAAACGGGGGGTCGGTCCGTTTGGCAATCAGCCCCAGCATTTT. This translates into CASKRGVGPFGNQPQHF. The chain carries TRBV7-8 and TRBJ1-5, with a possible D match to TRBD1 (5 bases). The CDR3 totals 17 residues. V lost 7 bases to trimming and J lost 2 bases, with 21 bases between them. From germline, CDR1 is SGHVS and CDR2 FQNEAQ.

The chain employs TRBV10-1 and TRBJ1-1, with 8 positions matching TRBD1. Germline values: CDR1 WNHNN, CDR2 SYGVQD (reference sequence). Germline trimming cut 5 bases from V and 0 bases from J; bases unmatched to any gene: 8. The CDR3 contains 16 residues. DNA of the CDR3: TGCGCCAGCAGTACGGACAGGGCCATCCTGAACACTGAAGCTTTCTTT. Protein: CASSTDRAILNTEAFF.

This chain connects TRBV5-6 to TRBJ1-4, with D possibly being TRBD1 (5 bases). V lost 0 bases to trimming and J lost 5 bases, with 11 bases between them. From germline, CDR1 is SGHDT and CDR2 YYEEEE. CDR3 length: 15 amino acids. The CDR3 sequence is CASSLVPGGNEKLFF. CDR3 DNA sequence: TGTGCCAGCAGCTTGGTTCCCGGGGGGAATGAAAAACTGTTTTTT.

The chain employs TRBV2 and TRBJ2-5, with TRBD2 matching 8 bases. CDR3 length: 13 amino acids. The germline gives CDR1 SNHLY, CDR2 FYNNEI. The V gene end was trimmed by 7 bases and the J gene end by 8 bases; junction bases not matched to a gene: 9. CDR3 sequence (DNA): TGTGCCAGCAAGGGCGGGGGGCCCGGTACCCAGTACTTC. It codes for CASKGGGPGTQYF.

CDR3 nucleotide sequence: TGTGCCAGCAGCCCACAGGGGGAAGTCAATGAGCAGTTCTTC. This translates into CASSPQGEVNEQFF. V usage is TRBV7-8 and J usage is TRBJ2-1; 8 nucleotides agree with TRBD1. The germline gives CDR1 SGHVS, CDR2 FQNEAQ. Germline trimming cut 5 bases from V and 6 bases from J; bases unmatched to any gene: 6. There are 14 residues in the CDR3.

Concerning this clone itself: The same CDR3 also results from other DNA sequences found in this sample. The rearrangement links TRBV19 to TRBJ1-5; D not certain. The CDR3 spans 13 residues. CDR1 is LNHDA, CDR2 SQIVND, per germline (reference sequence). The ends were cut back, 0 bases at V and 4 bases at J, with 4 bases in the middle. This CDR3 reads CASSIDGNQPQHF. CDR3 nucleotides: TGTGCCAGTAGTATAGACGGGAATCAGCCCCAGCATTTT.